The clone carrying this TCR beta chain was recorded many times. The antigen is unknown. This library used about 400 ng RNA and molecular barcoded adaptors spanning alpha/delta and beta/gamma chains. MiXCR was run by TCRdb on the reads, yielding one entry per CDR3 protein. The table records roughly 130,000 distinct CDR3 sequences, 10% to 15% of them present only once. These data come from a study of read filtering for tumor transcriptome and immune sequencing. Findings of the study overall: In IR-seq, single-read clonotypes were around 85% of clonotypes but around 3.2% of reads.

The germline CDR1 and CDR2 sequences are MNHEY and SVGEGT. The germline V and J ends were trimmed by 3 bases and 4 bases, with 12 bases remaining between them. The CDR3 extends over 14 amino acids. This chain links TRBV6-2 or TRBV6-3 with TRBJ1-2; no reliable D call. This receptor was taken from a donor older than 35 with multiple myeloma. The specimen was a population of CD138-negative cells sorted from bone marrow. The CDR3 sequence is CASSYPGASYGYTF. CDR3 bases: TGTGCCAGCAGTTATCCGGGAGCCAGCTATGGCTACACCTTC.